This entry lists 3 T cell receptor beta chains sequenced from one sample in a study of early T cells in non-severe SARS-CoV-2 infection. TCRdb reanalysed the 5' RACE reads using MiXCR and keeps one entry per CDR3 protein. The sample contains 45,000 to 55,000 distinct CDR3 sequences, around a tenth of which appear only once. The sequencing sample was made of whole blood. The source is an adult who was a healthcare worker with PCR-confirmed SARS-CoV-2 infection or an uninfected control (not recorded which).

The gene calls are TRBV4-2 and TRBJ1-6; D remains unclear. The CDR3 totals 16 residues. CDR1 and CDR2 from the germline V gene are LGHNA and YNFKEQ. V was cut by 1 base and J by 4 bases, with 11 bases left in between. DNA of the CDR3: TGTGCCAGCAGCCAAGTCGGGGATAAATATAATTCACCCCTCCACTTT. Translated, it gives CASSQVGDKYNSPLHF.

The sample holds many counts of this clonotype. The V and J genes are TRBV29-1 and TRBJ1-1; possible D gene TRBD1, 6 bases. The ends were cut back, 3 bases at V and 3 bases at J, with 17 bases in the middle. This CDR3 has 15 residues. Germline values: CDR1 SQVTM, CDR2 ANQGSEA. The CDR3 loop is CSVDDTGTGDTEAFF. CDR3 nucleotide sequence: TGCAGCGTTGATGATACAGGGACCGGGGACACTGAAGCTTTCTTT.

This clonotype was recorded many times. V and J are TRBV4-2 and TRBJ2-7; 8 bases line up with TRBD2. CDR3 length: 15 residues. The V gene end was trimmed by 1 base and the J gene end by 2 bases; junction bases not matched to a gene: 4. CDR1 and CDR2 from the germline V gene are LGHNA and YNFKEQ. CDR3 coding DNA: TGTGCCAGCAGCCAAGGTAGCGGGGAGACCTACGAGCAGTACTTC. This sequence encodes CASSQGSGETYEQYF.